This T cell receptor beta chain was observed in a study of blood T cells in healthy people across ages. A second about 6 to 12 cycle PCR used barcoded and J-beta primers. A template-switch adaptor with 12 random nucleotides tagged each cDNA molecule. TCRdb reanalysed the 5' RACE reads using MiXCR and keeps one entry per CDR3 protein. The sample carries hundreds of thousands of distinct CDR3 sequences, over 45% recorded once. General observations from the study: Nothing was known about donor CMV status, and this possibly confounded expanded clonotype changes.

Notes on this clonotype: The antigen is unknown.

From germline, CDR1 is SGHRS and CDR2 YFSETQ. The V and J ends lost 7 bases and 7 bases respectively, with 12 bases between them. The CDR3 covers 13 residues. This chain uses TRBV5-1 with TRBJ1-6, with no clear D. The sequencing input was blood. This TCR came from a man aged 30-40 years in good health. CDR3 sequence (DNA): TGCGCCAGCCAAGGACGGACGAATTCACCCCTCCACTTT. Amino acids: CASQGRTNSPLHF. Together with reference TRBV5-1 and TRBJ1-6, the CDR3 gives the full variable domain: KAGVTQTPRYLIKTRGQQVTLSCSPISGHRSVSWYQQTPGQGLQFLFEYFSETQRNKGNFPGRFSGRQFSNSRSEMNVSTLELGDSALYLCASQGRTNSPLHFGNGTRLTVT.